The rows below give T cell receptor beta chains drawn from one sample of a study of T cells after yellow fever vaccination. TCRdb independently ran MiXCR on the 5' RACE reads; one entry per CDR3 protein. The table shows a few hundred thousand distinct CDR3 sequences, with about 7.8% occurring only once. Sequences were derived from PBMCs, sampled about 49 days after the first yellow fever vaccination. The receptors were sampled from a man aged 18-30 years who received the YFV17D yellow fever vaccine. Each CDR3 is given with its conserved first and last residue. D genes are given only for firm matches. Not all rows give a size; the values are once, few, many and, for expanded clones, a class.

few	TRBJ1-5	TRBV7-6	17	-	TGTGCCAGCAGCTTAGCAGCGGCAGGTTTAACTATTCAGCCCCAGCATTTT	CASSLAAAGLTIQPQHF
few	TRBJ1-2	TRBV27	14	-	TGTGCCAGCAGTCCCGAGGGGGGCGCTTATGGCTACACCTTC	CASSPEGGAYGYTF
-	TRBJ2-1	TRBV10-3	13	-	TGTGCCATCAATCAGGGGCTTAACAATGAGCAGTTCTTC	CAINQGLNNEQFF
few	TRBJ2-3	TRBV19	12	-	TGTGCCAGTAGCCACGCTGCGGATACGCAGTATTTT	CASSHAADTQYF
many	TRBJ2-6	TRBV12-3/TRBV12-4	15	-	TGTGCCAGCAGTTTCCCAGGGGTCGGGGCCAACGTCCTGACTTTC	CASSFPGVGANVLTF
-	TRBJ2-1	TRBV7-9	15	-	TGTGCCAGCAGCGCCACCCCGGGCCAGTACAATGAGCAGTTCTTC	CASSATPGQYNEQFF
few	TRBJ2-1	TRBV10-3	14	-	TGTGCCAGTAGACCGGATCGCGCCTACAATGAGCAGTTCTTC	CASRPDRAYNEQFF
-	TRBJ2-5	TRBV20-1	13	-	TGCAGTGCCCCCGGCGGGCCCCAAGAGACCCAGTACTTC	CSAPGGPQETQYF
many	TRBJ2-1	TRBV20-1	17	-	TGCAGTGCTAGATATGGGGGTGGTTACCTAAACTATAATGAGCAGTTCTTC	CSARYGGGYLNYNEQFF
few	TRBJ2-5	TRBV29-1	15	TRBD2	TGCAGCGCCATTCCCCGGGGACTAGCTTCCGAGACCCAGTACTTC	CSAIPRGLASETQYF
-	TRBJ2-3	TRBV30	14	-	TGTGCCTGGAGTGTACCTGGGGGGGCACATACGCAGTATTTT	CAWSVPGGAHTQYF
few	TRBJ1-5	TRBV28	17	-	TGTGCCAGCAGTTTAAATGAGGTGCGGAGGGGCAATCAGCCCCAGCATTTT	CASSLNEVRRGNQPQHF
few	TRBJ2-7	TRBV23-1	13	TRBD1	TGCGCCAGCTCCGGGACAGACGACTACGAGCAGTACTTC	CASSGTDDYEQYF
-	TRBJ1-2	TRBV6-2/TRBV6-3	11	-	TGTGCCAGCAGGGCGGGGCATGGCTACACCTTC	CASRAGHGYTF
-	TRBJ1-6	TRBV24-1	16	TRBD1	TGTGCCACCAGTGAGGGGGACAGCCGACGGGGTTCACCCCTCCACTTT	CATSEGDSRRGSPLHF
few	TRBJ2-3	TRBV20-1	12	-	TGCAGTGCTAGAGATCGTGGAGATACGCAGTATTTT	CSARDRGDTQYF
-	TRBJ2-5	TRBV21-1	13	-	TGTGCCAGCAGCAAAAAGACTTCTGAGACCCAGTACTTC	CASSKKTSETQYF
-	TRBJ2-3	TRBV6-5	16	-	TGTGCCAGCAGTTACTCGGATACGGGGAGTGGAGATACGCAGTATTTT	CASSYSDTGSGDTQYF
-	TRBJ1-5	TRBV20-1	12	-	TGCAGTGCCTCTTCCAGGGACCAGCCCCAGCATTTT	CSASSRDQPQHF
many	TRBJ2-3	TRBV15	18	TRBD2	TGTGCCACCAGCCTCCTGAGGGCTTTAGCGGGGGGCAAAGATACGCAGTATTTT	CATSLLRALAGGKDTQYF
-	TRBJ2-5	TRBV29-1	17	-	TGCAGCGTCGCGGGGGTCGGGGGACAACGGAGTGGGGAGACCCAGTACTTC	CSVAGVGGQRSGETQYF
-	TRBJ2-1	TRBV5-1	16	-	TGCGCCAGCAGCTGGGGGTACCCATCCTCCTACAATGAGCAGTTCTTC	CASSWGYPSSYNEQFF
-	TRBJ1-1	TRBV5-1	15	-	TGCGCCAGCAGCTTGTCCCAGGGGATGGACACTGAAGCTTTCTTT	CASSLSQGMDTEAFF
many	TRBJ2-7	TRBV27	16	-	TGTGCCAGCAGTCCCCCCACGAGGAGGGGCCCCTACGAGCAGTACTTC	CASSPPTRRGPYEQYF
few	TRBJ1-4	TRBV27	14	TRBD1	TGTGCCAGCACCCGGACAGGGCGCTATGAAAAACTGTTTTTT	CASTRTGRYEKLFF
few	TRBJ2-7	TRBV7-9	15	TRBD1	TGTGCCAGCAGCCAGACCCCGGGACAGCACTACGAGCAGTACTTC	CASSQTPGQHYEQYF
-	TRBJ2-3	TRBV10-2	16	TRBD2	TGCGCCAGCAGTGACCGACTAGCGGGGGGGGGAGATACGCAGTATTTT	CASSDRLAGGGDTQYF
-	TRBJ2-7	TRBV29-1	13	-	TGCAGCGTTGGCACAGGAAGTGACTACGAGCAGTACTTC	CSVGTGSDYEQYF
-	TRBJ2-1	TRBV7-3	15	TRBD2	TGTGCCAGCAGCTTAAGCCTAGCGGGGGTCAATGAGCAGTTCTTC	CASSLSLAGVNEQFF
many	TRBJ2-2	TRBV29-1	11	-	TGCAGCGTTATAGAAACCGGGGAGCTGTTTTTT	CSVIETGELFF
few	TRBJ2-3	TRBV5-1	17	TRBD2	TGCGCCAGCAGCTTGGCCGAAGCGGGGGGTTACGGAGATACGCAGTATTTT	CASSLAEAGGYGDTQYF
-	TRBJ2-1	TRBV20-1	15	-	TGCAGTGCAGTCCGTGGAAGCGGTCAATACAATGAGCAGTTCTTC	CSAVRGSGQYNEQFF
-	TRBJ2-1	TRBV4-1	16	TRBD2	TGCGCCAGCAGCCGAGGTGCTAGCGGGAGCTACAATGAGCAGTTCTTC	CASSRGASGSYNEQFF
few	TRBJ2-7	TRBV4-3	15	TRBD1	TGCGCCAGCAGCCAGGGTTCGACAGGGAGCTACGAGCAGTACTTC	CASSQGSTGSYEQYF
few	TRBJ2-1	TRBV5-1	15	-	TGCGCCAGCAGTAACCGGGAACCCTCGCGGGATGAGCAGTTCTTC	CASSNREPSRDEQFF
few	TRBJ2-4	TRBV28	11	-	TGTGCCAGCAGTTCGGGAGACATTCAGTACTTC	CASSSGDIQYF
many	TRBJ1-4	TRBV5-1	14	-	TGCGCCAGCAGCTTGGGGGGGAACTCTGAAAAACTGTTTTTT	CASSLGGNSEKLFF
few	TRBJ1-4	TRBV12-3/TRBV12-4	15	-	TGTGCCAGCAGTTTAGCGGGCATGGAGAATGAAAAACTGTTTTTT	CASSLAGMENEKLFF
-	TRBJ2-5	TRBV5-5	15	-	TGTGCCAGCAGCTACGAAGACCTAGAACGTGAGACCCAGTACTTC	CASSYEDLERETQYF
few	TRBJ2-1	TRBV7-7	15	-	TGTGCCAGCAGCTTGGCGCCTGGGGCATCCAATGAGCAGTTCTTC	CASSLAPGASNEQFF
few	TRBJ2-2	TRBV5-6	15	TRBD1	TGTGCCAGCAGCTCGACAGGGTGGGACACCGGGGAGCTGTTTTTT	CASSSTGWDTGELFF
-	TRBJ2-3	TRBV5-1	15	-	TGCGCCAGCAGCTTGCCACAAGGAGCTTCAGATACGCAGTATTTT	CASSLPQGASDTQYF
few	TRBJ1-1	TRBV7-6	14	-	TGTGCCAGCAGCTCTCGGGGCAGTTACACTGAAGCTTTCTTT	CASSSRGSYTEAFF
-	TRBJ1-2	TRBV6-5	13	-	TGTGCCAGCAGTTTCGGGACTTCTTCTGGCTACACCTTC	CASSFGTSSGYTF
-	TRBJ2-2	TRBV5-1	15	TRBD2	TGCGCCAGCAGCGTCAGGACTAGCGCCGGCGGGGAGCTGTTTTTT	CASSVRTSAGGELFF
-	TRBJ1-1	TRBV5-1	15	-	TGCGCCAGCAGCTTAGACGGAGGGGGACGGACTGAAGCTTTCTTT	CASSLDGGGRTEAFF
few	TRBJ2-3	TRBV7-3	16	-	TGTGCCAGCAGCTTAATGGGGGCTCTGGGCACAGATACGCAGTATTTT	CASSLMGALGTDTQYF
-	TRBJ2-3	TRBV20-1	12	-	TGCAGTGCGGGCTTAACTGCCACCATAGATTATTTT	CSAGLTATIDYF